A selection of T cell receptor beta chains follows, all from one sample in a study of T cells in Graves' hyperthyroidism and ophthalmopathy. TCRdb fed the multiplex PCR reads into MiXCR, producing one record per CDR3 protein. The data show approximately 530,000 distinct CDR3 sequences, approximately 20% seen once. Sequenced: blood. These receptors came from a man between 35 and 55 years old with Graves' ophthalmopathy. The CDR3 runs from the conserved cysteine through the conserved F or W. The order of the fields is clone size, J gene, D gene, V gene, CDR3 DNA, CDR3 protein. The D gene is left open where the match is weak. Clone size is given as once, few or many counts, or a class when the clone is expanded.

many	TRBJ1-2	-	TRBV7-2	TGTGCCAGCACCCTTCCCCCTCAGGGGTTTTATGGCTACACCTTC	CASTLPPQGFYGYTF
many	TRBJ2-7	-	TRBV20-1	TGCAGTGCTAGCCCCCTCCCGGCGGGGCCCTCCTACGAGCAGTACTTC	CSASPLPAGPSYEQYF
many	TRBJ2-1	-	TRBV6-2/TRBV6-3	TGTGCCAGCAGTTACTTGACAGGATTTTACAATGAGCAGTTCTTC	CASSYLTGFYNEQFF
few	TRBJ2-3	TRBD2	TRBV2	TGTGCCAGCAGTGAGGCGGGGGGACCCCCGAGCACAGATACGCAGTATTTT	CASSEAGGPPSTDTQYF
many	TRBJ2-7	TRBD1	TRBV10-3	TGTGCCATCAGTGAGTCTGGACAGGGGGGCTTCTACGAGCAGTACTTC	CAISESGQGGFYEQYF
many	TRBJ2-2	-	TRBV11-1	TGTGCCAGCAACAGGACAGACCCAAACACCGGGGAGCTGTTTTTT	CASNRTDPNTGELFF
many	TRBJ2-1	TRBD2	TRBV5-1	TGCGCCAGCAGCATTACTAGCGGGAGCTGGGGGAATGAGCAGTTCTTC	CASSITSGSWGNEQFF
few	TRBJ2-5	TRBD1	TRBV18	TGTGCCAGCTCACCAGTCGGGACAGGGGTTTTGGAGGAGACCCAGTACTTC	CASSPVGTGVLEETQYF
many	TRBJ1-4	-	TRBV30	TGTGCCTGGAGTGTTAGTGCAACTAAGGAAAAACTGTTTTTT	CAWSVSATKEKLFF
many	TRBJ2-1	TRBD2	TRBV20-1	TGCAGTGCCATTAGCGGGGGGGCCTCATCGGAGCAGTTCTTC	CSAISGGASSEQFF